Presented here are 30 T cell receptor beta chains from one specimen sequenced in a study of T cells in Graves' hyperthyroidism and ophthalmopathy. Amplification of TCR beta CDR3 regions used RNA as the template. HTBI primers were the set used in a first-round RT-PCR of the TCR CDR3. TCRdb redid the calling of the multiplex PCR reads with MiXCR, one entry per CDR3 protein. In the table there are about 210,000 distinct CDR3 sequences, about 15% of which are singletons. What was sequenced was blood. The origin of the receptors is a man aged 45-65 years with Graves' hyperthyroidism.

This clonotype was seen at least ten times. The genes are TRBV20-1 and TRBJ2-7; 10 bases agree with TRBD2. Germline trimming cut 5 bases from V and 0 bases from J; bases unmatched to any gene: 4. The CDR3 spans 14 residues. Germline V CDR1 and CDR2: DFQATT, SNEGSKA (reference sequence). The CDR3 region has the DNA TGCAGTGCTGACCCTAGCGGGAGCTCCTACGAGCAGTACTTC. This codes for CSADPSGSSYEQYF.

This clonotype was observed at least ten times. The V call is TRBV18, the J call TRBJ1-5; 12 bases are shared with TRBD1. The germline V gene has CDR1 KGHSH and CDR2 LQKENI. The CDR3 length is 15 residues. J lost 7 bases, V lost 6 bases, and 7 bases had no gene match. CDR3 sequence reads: CASSWGQGAGQPQHF. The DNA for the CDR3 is TGTGCCAGCTCCTGGGGACAGGGGGCAGGACAGCCCCAGCATTTT.

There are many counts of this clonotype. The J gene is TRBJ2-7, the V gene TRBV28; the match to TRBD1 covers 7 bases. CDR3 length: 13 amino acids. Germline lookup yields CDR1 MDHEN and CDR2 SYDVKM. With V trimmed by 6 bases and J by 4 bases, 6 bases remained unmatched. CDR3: CASRNPGQYEQYF. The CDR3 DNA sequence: TGTGCCAGCAGGAACCCGGGACAGTACGAGCAGTACTTC.

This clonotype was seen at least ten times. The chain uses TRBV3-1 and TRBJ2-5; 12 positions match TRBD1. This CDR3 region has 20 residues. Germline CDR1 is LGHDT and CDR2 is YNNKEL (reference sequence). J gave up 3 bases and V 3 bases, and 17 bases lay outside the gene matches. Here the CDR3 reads CASSHVLPRRDRGPEETQYF. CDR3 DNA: TGTGCCAGCAGCCATGTACTACCCCGCCGGGACAGGGGGCCGGAAGAGACCCAGTACTTC.

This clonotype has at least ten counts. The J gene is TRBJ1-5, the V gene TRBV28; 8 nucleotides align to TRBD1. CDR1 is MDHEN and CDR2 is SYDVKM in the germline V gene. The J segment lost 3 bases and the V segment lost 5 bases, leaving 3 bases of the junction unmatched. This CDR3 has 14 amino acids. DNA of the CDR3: TGTGCCAGCAGTAGGACAGGGTTCAATCAGCCCCAGCATTTT. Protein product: CASSRTGFNQPQHF. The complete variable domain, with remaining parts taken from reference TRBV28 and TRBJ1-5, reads DVKVTQSSRYLVKRTGEKVFLECVQDMDHENMFWYRQDPGLGLRLIYFSYDVKMKEKGDIPEGYSVSREKKERFSLILESASTNQTSMYLCASSRTGFNQPQHFGDGTRLSIL.

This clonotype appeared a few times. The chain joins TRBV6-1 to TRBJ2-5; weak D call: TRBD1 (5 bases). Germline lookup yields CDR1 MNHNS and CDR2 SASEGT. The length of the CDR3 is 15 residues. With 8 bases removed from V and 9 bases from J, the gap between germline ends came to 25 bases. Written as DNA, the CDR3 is TGTGCCAGCGAAAGGGGTCCCCAAGGGCTAGGGTCCCAGTACTTC. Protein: CASERGPQGLGSQYF.

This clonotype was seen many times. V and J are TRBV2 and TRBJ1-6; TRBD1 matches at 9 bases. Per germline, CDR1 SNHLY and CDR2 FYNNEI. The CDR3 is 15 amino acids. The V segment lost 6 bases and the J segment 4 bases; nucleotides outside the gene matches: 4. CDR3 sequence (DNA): TGTGCCAGCAGGGGACAGGGCGCGTATAATTCACCCCTCCACTTT. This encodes CASRGQGAYNSPLHF.

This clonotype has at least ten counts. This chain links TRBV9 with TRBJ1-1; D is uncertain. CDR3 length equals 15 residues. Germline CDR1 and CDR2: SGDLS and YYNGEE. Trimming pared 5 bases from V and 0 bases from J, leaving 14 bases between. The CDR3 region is CASSLPISMNTEAFF. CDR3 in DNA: TGTGCCAGCAGTCTCCCCATTTCCATGAACACTGAAGCTTTCTTT.

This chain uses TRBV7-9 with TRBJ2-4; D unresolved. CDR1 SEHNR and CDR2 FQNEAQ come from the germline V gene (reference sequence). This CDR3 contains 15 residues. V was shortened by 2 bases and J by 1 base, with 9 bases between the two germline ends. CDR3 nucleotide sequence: TGTGCCAGCAGCTTAAAGTGGGGTGCCAAAAACATTCAGTACTTC. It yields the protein CASSLKWGAKNIQYF.

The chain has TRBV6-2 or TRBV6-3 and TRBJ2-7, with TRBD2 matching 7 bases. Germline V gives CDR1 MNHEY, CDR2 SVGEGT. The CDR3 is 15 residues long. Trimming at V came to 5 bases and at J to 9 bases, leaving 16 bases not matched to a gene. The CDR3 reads CASSQAGLGSNGQYF. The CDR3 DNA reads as TGTGCCAGCAGTCAGGCTGGACTAGGATCTAACGGGCAGTACTTC.

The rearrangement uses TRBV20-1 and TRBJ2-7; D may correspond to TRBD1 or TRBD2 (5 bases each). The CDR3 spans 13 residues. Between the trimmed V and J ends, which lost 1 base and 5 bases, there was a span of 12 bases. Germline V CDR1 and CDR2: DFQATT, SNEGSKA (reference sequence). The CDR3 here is CSARGGRDDEQYF. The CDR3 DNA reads TGCAGTGCTAGAGGGGGCAGGGACGACGAGCAGTACTTC.

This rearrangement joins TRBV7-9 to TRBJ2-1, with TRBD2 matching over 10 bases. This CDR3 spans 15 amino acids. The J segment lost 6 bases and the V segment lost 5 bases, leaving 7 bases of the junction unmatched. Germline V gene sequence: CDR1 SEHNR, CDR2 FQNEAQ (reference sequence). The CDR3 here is CASSPPSGRFNEQFF. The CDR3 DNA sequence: TGTGCCAGCAGCCCACCTAGCGGGAGATTCAATGAGCAGTTCTTC.

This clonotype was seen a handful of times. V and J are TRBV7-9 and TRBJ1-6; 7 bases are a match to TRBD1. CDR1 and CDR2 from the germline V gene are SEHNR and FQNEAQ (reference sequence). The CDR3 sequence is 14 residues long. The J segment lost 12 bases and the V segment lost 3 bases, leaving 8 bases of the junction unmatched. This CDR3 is CASSFATGTGPLHF. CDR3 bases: TGTGCCAGCAGCTTTGCGACAGGGACGGGACCCCTCCACTTT.

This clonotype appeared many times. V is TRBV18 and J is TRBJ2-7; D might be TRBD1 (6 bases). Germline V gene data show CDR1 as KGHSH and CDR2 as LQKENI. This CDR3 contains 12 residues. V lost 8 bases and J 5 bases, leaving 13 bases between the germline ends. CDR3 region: CASGQGQHEQYF. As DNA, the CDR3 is TGTGCCAGCGGGCAGGGGCAACACGAGCAGTACTTC. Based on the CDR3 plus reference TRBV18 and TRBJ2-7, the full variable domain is NAGVMQNPRHLVRRRGQEARLRCSPMKGHSHVYWYRQLPEEGLKFMVYLQKENIIDESGMPKERFSAEFPKEGPSILRIQQVVRGDSAAYFCASGQGQHEQYFGPGTRLTVT.

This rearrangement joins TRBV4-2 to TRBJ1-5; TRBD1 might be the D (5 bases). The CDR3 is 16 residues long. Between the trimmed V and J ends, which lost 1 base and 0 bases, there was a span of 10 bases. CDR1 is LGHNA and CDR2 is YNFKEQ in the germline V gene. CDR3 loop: CASSQVGQYSNQPQHF. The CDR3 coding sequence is TGTGCCAGCAGCCAAGTCGGACAATATAGCAATCAGCCCCAGCATTTT.

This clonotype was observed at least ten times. Here the CDR3 DNA reads TGTGCCTGGAGTGGTATAGGGGGCACAGATACGCAGTATTTT. Its translation is CAWSGIGGTDTQYF. V usage is TRBV30 and J usage is TRBJ2-3; a weak D match, TRBD1 (5 bases). Trimming took off 1 base at V and 1 base at J, with 9 bases between the two ends. The CDR3 is made up of 14 amino acids. Per germline, CDR1 GTSNPN and CDR2 SVGIG (reference sequence).

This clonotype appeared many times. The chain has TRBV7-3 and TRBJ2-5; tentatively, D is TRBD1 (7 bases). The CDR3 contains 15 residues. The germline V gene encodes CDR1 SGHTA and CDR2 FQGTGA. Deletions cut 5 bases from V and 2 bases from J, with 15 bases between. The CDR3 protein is CASSQGGTFQETQYF. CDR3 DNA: TGTGCCAGCAGCCAGGGGGGAACTTTTCAAGAGACCCAGTACTTC. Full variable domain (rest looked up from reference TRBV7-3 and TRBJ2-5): GAGVSQTPSNKVTEKGKYVELRCDPISGHTALYWYRQSLGQGPEFLIYFQGTGAADDSGLPNDRFFAVRPEGSVSTLKIQRTERGDSAVYLCASSQGGTFQETQYFGPGTRLLVL.

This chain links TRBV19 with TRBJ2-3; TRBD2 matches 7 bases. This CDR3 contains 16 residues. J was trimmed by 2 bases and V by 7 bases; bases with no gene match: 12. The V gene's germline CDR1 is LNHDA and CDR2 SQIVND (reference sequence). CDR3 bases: TGTGCCAGTACCGCTGGGGCTAGCGGTTCCACAGATACGCAGTATTTT. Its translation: CASTAGASGSTDTQYF. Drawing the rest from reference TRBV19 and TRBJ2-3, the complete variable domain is DGGITQSPKYLFRKEGQNVTLSCEQNLNHDAMYWYRQDPGQGLRLIYYSQIVNDFQKGDIAEGYSVSREKKESFPLTVTSAQKNPTAFYLCASTAGASGSTDTQYFGPGTRLTVL.

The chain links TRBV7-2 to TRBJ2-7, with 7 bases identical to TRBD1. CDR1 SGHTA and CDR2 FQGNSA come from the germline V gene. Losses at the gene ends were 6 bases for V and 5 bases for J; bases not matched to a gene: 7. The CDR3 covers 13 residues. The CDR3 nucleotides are TGTGCCAGCAGACCGACAGGGATCCACGAGCAGTACTTC. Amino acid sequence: CASRPTGIHEQYF.

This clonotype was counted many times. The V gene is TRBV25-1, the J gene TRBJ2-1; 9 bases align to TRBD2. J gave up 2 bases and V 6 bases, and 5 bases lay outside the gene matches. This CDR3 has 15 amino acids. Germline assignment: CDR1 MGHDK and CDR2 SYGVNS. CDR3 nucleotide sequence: TGTGCCAGCAGCCTAACTAGCGGGCCCTACAATGAGCAGTTCTTC. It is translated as CASSLTSGPYNEQFF. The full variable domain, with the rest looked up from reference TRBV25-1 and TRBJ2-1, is EADIYQTPRYLVIGTGKKITLECSQTMGHDKMYWYQQDPGMELHLIHYSYGVNSTEKGDLSSESTVSRIRTEHFPLTLESARPSHTSQYLCASSLTSGPYNEQFFGPGTRLTVL.

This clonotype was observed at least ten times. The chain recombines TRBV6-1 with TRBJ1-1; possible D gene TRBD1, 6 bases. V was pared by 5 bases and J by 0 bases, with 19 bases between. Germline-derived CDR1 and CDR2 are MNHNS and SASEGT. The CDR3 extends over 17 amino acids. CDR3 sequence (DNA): TGTGCCAGCAGTATGGGGGCGCTCGGTCCCTTGAACACTGAAGCTTTCTTT. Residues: CASSMGALGPLNTEAFF.

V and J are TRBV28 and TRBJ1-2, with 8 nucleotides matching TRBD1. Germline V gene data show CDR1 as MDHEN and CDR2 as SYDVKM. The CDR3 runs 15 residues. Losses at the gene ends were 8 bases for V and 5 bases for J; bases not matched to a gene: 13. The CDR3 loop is CASAPDRDDMYGYTF. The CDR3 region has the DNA TGTGCCAGCGCCCCGGACAGGGACGACATGTATGGCTACACCTTC.

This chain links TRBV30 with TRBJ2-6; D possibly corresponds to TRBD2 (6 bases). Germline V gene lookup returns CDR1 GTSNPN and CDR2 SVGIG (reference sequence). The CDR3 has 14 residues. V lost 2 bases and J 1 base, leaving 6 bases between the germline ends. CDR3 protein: CAWSRGSGANVLTF. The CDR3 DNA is TGTGCCTGGAGTCGGGGGTCTGGGGCCAACGTCCTGACTTTC.

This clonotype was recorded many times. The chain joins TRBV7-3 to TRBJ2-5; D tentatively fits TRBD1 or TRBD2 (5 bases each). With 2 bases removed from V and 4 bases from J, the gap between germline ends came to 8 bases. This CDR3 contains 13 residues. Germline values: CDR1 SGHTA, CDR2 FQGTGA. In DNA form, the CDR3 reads TGTGCCAGCAGCTTATCGGGGCGAGAGACCCAGTACTTC. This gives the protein CASSLSGRETQYF.

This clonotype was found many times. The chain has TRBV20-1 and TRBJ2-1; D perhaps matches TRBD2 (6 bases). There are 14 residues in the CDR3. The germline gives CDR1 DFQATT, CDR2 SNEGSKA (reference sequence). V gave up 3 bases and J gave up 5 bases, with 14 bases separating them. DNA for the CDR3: TGCAGTGCTAGTGACGGCGGGATCGACAATGAGCAGTTCTTC. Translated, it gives CSASDGGIDNEQFF.

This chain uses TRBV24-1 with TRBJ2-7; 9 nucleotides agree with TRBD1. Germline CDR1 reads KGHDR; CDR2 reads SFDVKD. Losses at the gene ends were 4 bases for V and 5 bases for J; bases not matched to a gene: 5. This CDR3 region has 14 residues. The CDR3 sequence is CATSDPGQGHEQYF. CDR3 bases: TGTGCCACCAGTGACCCGGGACAGGGCCACGAGCAGTACTTC.

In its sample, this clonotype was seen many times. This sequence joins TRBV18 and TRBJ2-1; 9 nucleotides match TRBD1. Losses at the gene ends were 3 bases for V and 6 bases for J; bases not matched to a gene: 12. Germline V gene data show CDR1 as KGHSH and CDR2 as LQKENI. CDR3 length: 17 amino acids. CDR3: CASSPHNDGTGLNEQFF. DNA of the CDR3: TGTGCCAGCTCACCTCATAATGATGGGACAGGGCTCAATGAGCAGTTCTTC.

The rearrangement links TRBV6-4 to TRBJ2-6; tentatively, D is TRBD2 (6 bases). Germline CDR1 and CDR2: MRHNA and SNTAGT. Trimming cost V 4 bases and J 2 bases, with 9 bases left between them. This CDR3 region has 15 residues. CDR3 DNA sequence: TGTGCCAGCAGTGTGGGCGGGACTGGGGCCAACGTCCTGACTTTC. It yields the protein CASSVGGTGANVLTF.

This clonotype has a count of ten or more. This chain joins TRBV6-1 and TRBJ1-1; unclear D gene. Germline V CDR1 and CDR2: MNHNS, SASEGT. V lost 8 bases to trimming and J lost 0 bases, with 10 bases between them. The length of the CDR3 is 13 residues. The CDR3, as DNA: TGTGCCAGCGCGGCCACCATGAACACTGAAGCTTTCTTT. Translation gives CASAATMNTEAFF.

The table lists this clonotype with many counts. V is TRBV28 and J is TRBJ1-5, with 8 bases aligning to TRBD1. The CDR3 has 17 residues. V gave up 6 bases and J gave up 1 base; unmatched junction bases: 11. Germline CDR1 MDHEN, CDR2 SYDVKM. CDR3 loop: CASSLTGDIISNQPQHF. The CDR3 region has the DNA TGTGCCAGCAGCCTGACAGGGGACATTATCAGCAATCAGCCCCAGCATTTT.